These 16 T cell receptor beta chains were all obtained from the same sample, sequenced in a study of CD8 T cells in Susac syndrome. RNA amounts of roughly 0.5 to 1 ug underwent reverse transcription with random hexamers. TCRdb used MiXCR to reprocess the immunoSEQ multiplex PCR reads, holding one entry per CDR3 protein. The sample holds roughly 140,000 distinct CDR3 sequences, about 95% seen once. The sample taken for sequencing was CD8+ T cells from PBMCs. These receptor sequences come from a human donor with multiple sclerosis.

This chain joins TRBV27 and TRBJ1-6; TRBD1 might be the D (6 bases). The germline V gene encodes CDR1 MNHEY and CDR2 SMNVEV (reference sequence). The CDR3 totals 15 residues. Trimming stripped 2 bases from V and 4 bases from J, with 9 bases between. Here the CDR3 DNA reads TGTGCCAGCAGTTTAGGGGGCTGGTATAATTCACCCCTCCACTTT. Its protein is CASSLGGWYNSPLHF.

The CDR3 is CASSPAGGSYEQYF. In DNA, the CDR3 is TGTGCCAGCTCACCAGCGGGCGGGAGTTACGAGCAGTACTTC. V usage is TRBV18 and J usage is TRBJ2-7, with 7 bases identical to TRBD2. Germline CDR1 KGHSH, CDR2 LQKENI. The CDR3 spans 14 residues. J gave up 4 bases and V 2 bases, and 5 bases lay outside the gene matches.

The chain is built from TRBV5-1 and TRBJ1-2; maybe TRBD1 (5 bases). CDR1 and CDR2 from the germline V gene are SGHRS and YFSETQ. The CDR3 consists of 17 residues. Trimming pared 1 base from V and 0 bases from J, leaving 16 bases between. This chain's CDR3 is CASSLKTEPQPNYGYTF. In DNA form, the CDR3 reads TGCGCCAGCAGCTTGAAGACAGAGCCGCAACCTAACTATGGCTACACCTTC.

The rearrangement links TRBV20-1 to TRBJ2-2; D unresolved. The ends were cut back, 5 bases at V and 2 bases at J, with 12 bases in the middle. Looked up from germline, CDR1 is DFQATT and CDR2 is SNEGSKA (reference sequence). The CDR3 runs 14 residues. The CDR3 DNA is TGCAGTGCTGTTGCGCTCCAAAACACCGGGGAGCTGTTTTTT. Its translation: CSAVALQNTGELFF.

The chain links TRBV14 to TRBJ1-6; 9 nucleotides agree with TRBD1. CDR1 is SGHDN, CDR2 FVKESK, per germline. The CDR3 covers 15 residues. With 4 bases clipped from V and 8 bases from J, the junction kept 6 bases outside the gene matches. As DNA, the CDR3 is TGTGCCAGCAGCCGCCGAGGACAGGGGTATTCACCCCTCCACTTT. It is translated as CASSRRGQGYSPLHF.

The CDR3 DNA reads TGTGCCAGCAGCGCAGGATGGAACACCGGGGAGCTGTTTTTT. Its protein is CASSAGWNTGELFF. The rearrangement joins TRBV11-2 to TRBJ2-2, with unresolved D. The CDR3 is made up of 14 amino acids. Trimming stripped 5 bases from V and 1 base from J, with 8 bases between. Germline assignment: CDR1 SGHAT and CDR2 FQNNGV.

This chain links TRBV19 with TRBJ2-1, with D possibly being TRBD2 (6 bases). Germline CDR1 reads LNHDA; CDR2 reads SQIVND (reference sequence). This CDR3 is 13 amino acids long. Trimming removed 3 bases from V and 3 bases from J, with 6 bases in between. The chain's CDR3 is CASSIGGYNEQFF. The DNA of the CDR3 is TGTGCCAGTAGTATCGGGGGCTACAATGAGCAGTTCTTC. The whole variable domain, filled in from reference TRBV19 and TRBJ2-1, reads DGGITQSPKYLFRKEGQNVTLSCEQNLNHDAMYWYRQDPGQGLRLIYYSQIVNDFQKGDIAEGYSVSREKKESFPLTVTSAQKNPTAFYLCASSIGGYNEQFFGPGTRLTVL.

The CDR3: CASSEGDGANVLTF. CDR3 sequence (DNA): TGTGCCAGCAGCGAGGGGGATGGGGCCAACGTCCTGACTTTC. J is TRBJ2-6 and V is TRBV9; D perhaps matches TRBD1 (6 bases). The CDR3 is 14 amino acids. V dropped 3 bases and J dropped 3 bases, with 7 bases sitting between them. CDR1 is SGDLS and CDR2 is YYNGEE in the germline V gene.

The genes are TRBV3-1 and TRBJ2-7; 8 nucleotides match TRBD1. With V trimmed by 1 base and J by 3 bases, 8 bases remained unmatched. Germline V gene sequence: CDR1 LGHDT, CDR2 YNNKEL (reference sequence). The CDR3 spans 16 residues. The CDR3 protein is CASSQADRGRHYEQYF. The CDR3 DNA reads TGTGCCAGCAGCCAAGCCGACAGGGGACGACACTACGAGCAGTACTTC.

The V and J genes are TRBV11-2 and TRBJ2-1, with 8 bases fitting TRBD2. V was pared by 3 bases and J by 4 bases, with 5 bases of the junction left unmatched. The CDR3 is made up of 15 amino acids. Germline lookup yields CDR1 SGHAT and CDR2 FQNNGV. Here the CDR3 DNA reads TGTGCCAGCAGCTTTTGGGCGGGGGGATACAATGAGCAGTTCTTC. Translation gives CASSFWAGGYNEQFF.

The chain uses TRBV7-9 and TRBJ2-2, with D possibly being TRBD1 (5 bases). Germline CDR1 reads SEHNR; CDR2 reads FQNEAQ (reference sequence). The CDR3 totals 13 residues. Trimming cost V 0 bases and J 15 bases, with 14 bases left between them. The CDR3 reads CASSLAPGIDVFF. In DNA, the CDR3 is TGTGCCAGCAGCTTAGCCCCAGGGATCGACGTGTTTTTT.

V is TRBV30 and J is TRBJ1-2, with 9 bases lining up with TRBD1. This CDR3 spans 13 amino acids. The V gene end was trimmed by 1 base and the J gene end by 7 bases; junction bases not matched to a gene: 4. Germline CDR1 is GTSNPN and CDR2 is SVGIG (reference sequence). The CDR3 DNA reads TGTGCCTGGAGTGACGGGACAGGGACTGGCTACACCTTC. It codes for CAWSDGTGTGYTF. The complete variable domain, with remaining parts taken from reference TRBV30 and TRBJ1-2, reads SQTIHQWPATLVQPVGSPLSLECTVEGTSNPNLYWYRQAAGRGLQLLFYSVGIGQISSEVPQNLSASRPQDRQFILSSKKLLLSDSGFYLCAWSDGTGTGYTFGSGTRLTVV.

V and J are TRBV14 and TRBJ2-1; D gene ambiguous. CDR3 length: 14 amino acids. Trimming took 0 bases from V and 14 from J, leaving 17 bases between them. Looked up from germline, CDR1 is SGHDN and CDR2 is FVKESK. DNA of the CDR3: TGTGCCAGCAGCCAAGATCTTCCAGCCAAAGGGAAGTTCTTC. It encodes CASSQDLPAKGKFF. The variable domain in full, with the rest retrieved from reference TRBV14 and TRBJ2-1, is EAGVTQFPSHSVIEKGQTVTLRCDPISGHDNLYWYRRVMGKEIKFLLHFVKESKQDESGMPNNRFLAERTGGTYSTLKVQPAELEDSGVYFCASSQDLPAKGKFFGPGTRLTVL.

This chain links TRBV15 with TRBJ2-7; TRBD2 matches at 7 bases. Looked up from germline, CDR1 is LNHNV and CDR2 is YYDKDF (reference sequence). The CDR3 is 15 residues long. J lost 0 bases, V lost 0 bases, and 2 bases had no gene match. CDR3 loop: CATSRDGGDSYEQYF. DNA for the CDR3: TGTGCCACCAGCAGAGATGGGGGGGACTCCTACGAGCAGTACTTC.

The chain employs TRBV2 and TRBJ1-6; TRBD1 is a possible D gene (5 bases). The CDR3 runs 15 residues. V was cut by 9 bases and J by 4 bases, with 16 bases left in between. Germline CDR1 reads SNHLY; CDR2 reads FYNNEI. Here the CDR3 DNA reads TGTGCCAGTGTAATCGGGACCCAGTATAATTCACCCCTCCACTTT. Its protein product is CASVIGTQYNSPLHF.

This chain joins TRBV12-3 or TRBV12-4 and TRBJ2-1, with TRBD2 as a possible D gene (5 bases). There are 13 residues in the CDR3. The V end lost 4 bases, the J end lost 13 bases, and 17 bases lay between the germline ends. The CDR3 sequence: CASSSRGSVFQFF. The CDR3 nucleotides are TGTGCCAGCAGTTCCCGGGGTTCGGTTTTCCAGTTCTTC.